The TCR beta chain under discussion was sequenced for a study of vaccination and CD4 T cells after COVID-19. The overall study: Participants were vaccinated with two doses, given as either BNT162b2 or mRNA-1273 vaccine. Three convalescent patients provided samples that were taken at day 14 and days 161 to 241 post-vaccination.

Sequencing of cultured CD4+ T cell DNA used the Oncomine TCR Beta short-read assay. TCRdb fed the PCR reads into MiXCR, producing one record per CDR3 protein. The sample has 25,000 or so distinct CDR3 sequences; around a third are singletons. CDR3 length: 12 amino acids. V was clipped by 6 bases and J by 3 bases; unmatched bases: 5. The germline gives CDR1 DFQATT, CDR2 SNEGSKA (reference sequence). Indicated time point: late sampling 161 to 241 days after vaccination in three convalescent patients. Treatment meaning: roughly 10-day PBMC culture with coronavirus spike peptide pools or control peptides (ViraFEST assay). A note on this clonotype: Its antigen is unknown.

V usage is TRBV20-1 and J usage is TRBJ2-7; 7 bases are a match to TRBD1. The sequence derives from a human donor who had recovered from COVID-19. The sample was CD4+ T cells from blood, cultured in vitro, taken about 7 months after SARS-CoV-2 vaccination. For the CDR3, the DNA is TGCAGTGCCGAAAGGGACAGCTACGAGCAGTACTTC. Encoded protein: CSAERDSYEQYF.